This T cell receptor beta chain was sequenced for a study of blood T cell repertoires in COVID-19. This CDR3 is 16 amino acids long. The germline CDR1 and CDR2 sequences are LGHDT and YNNKEL (reference sequence). Germline trimming cut 4 bases from V and 8 bases from J; bases unmatched to any gene: 14. Per the original methods: Amplifying reference gene primers gave estimates of nucleated cell counts. The data were produced by immunoSEQ multiplex PCR, yet TCRdb's version contains in-frame clones alone and is incomplete. D and trimming were read from the DNA, whereas the V and J calls and clone size are those reported in that table. This sample has approximately 290,000 clones, with approximately 90% found just once.

The sample comprised peripheral blood. This sequence was found in a man aged 25-45 years with acute or convalescent COVID-19. V gene TRBV3-1 (or the pseudogene TRBV3-2) combines with J gene TRBJ1-2, with 9 bases fitting TRBD1. CDR3 sequence reads: CASSRLEGTGGSGYTF. The CDR3 DNA sequence: TGTGCCAGCAGCCGTCTCGAAGGTACAGGGGGCTCGGGCTACACCTTC.